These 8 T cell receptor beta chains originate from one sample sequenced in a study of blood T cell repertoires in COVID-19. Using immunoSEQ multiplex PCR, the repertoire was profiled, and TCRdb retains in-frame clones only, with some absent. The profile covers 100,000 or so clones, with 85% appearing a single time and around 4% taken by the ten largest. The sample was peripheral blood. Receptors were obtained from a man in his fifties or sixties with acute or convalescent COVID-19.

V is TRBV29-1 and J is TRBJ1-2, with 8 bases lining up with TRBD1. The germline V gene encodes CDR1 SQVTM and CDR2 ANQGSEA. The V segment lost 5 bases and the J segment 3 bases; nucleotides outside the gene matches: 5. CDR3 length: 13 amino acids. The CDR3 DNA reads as TGCAGCGTTCGGCAGGGGGCTTACTATGGCTACACCTTC. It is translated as CSVRQGAYYGYTF.

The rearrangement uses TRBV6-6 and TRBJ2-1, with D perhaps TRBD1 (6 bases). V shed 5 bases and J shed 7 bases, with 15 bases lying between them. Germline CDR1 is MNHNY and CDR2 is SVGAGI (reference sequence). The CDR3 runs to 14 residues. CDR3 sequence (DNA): TGTGCCAGCAGTCGGGACATAGGCCCGAATGAGCAGTTCTTC. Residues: CASSRDIGPNEQFF.

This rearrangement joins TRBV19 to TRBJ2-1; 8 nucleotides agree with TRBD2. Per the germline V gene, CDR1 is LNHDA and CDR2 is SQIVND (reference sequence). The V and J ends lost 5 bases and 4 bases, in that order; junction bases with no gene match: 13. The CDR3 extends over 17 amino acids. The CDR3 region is CASSVAGLGIGYNEQFF. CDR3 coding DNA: TGTGCCAGTAGTGTTGCGGGACTAGGAATCGGGTACAATGAGCAGTTCTTC.

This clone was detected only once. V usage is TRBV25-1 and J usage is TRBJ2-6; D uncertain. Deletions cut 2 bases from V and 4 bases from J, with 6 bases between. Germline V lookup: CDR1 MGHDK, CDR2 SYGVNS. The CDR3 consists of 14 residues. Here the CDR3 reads CASSEQLGANVLTF. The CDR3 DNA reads TGTGCCAGCAGTGAACAACTGGGGGCCAACGTCCTGACTTTC.

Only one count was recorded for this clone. The CDR3 loop reads CASSPGTDMNTEAFF. The CDR3 region has the DNA TGCGCCAGCAGCCCAGGGACAGACATGAACACTGAAGCTTTCTTT. The chain couples TRBV5-1 to TRBJ1-1, with 7 bases that match TRBD1. Germline lookup yields CDR1 SGHRS and CDR2 YFSETQ. The CDR3 spans 15 residues. The V and J ends lost 4 bases and 0 bases, in that order; junction bases with no gene match: 6.

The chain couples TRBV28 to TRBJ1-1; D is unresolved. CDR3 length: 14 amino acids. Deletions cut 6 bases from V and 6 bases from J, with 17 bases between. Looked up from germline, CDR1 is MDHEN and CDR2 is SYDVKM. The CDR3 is CASSSGREIAEAFF. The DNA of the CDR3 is TGTGCCAGCAGCTCCGGGAGAGAGATTGCTGAAGCTTTCTTT.

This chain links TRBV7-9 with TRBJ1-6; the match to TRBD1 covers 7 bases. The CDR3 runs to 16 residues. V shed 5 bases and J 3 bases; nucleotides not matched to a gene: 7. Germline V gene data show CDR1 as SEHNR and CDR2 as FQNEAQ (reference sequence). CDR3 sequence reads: CASSPEGAVYNSPLHF. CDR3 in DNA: TGTGCCAGCAGCCCAGAGGGGGCCGTCTATAATTCACCCCTCCACTTT.

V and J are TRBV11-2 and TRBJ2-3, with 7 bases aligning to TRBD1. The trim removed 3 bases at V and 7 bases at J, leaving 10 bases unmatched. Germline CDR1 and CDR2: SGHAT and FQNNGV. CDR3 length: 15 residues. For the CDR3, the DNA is TGTGCCAGCAGCTTTAGACAGGGCCAGATAAATACGCAGTATTTT. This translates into CASSFRQGQINTQYF.